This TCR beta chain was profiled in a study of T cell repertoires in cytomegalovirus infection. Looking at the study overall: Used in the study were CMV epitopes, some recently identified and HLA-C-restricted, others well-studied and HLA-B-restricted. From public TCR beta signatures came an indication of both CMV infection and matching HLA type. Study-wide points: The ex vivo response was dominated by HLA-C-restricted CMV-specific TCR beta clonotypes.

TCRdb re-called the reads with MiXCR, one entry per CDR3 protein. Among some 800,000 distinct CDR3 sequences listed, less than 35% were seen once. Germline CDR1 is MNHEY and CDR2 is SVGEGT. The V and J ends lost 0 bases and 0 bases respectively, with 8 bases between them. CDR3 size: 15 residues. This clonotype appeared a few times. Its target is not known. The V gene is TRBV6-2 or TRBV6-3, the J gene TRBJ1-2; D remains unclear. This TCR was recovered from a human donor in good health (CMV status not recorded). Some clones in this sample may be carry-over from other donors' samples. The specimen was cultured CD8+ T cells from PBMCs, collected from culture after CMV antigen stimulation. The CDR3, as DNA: TGTGCCAGCAGTTACTCGCCAGCCTCTAACTATGGCTACACCTTC. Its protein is CASSYSPASNYGYTF.